The clone carrying this T cell receptor (beta chain) was seen once. The CDR3 spans 14 residues. Trimming pared 5 bases from V and 3 bases from J, leaving 11 bases between. The V gene's germline CDR1 is MNHEY and CDR2 SVGAGI. Per the original data handling: From reference gene primer amplification, estimates of nucleated cell counts were derived. Profiling relied on immunoSEQ multiplex PCR, and the TCRdb table lists in-frame clones only, not all of them. That table furnishes V, J and clone size, whereas the DNA furnished D and trimming. This table holds approximately 270,000 clones, about 79% found once. The sample comes from a study of blood T cell repertoires in COVID-19. Study details: The samples span acute and convalescent COVID-19 from the United States, Italy and Spain.

The J gene is TRBJ1-3, the V gene TRBV6-5, with D unclear. The TCR comes from a man at least 80 years old with acute or convalescent COVID-19. The sequencing input was peripheral blood. The CDR3 region is CASSRFGGGNTIYF. CDR3 nucleotide sequence: TGTGCCAGCAGTCGGTTCGGCGGTGGAAACACCATATATTTT.